This T cell receptor beta chain was obtained from a study of blood T cell repertoires in COVID-19. At the level of the study: Symptom resolution, clearance, or two negative PCRs marked the recovered donors of Cohort 3.

Using immunoSEQ multiplex PCR, the repertoire was profiled, and TCRdb retains in-frame clones only, with some absent. Of around 360,000 clones in the sample, around 87% were seen once. With 6 bases removed from V and 7 bases from J, the gap between germline ends came to 15 bases. Germline lookup yields CDR1 SNHLY and CDR2 FYNNEI. The CDR3 loop spans 14 amino acids. The study assigned cohorts using participant-reported clinical history. The TCR was taken from a man aged 40-49 years in a cohort exposed to, infected with or recovered from COVID-19 (not recorded which). Sequenced sample: PBMCs or T cells enriched from blood (not recorded which). The chain couples TRBV2 to TRBJ2-2, with D possibly matching TRBD1 (6 bases). CDR3 residues: CASSVTGLSGELFF. For the CDR3, the DNA is TGTGCCAGCAGCGTGACAGGTCTCAGCGGGGAGCTGTTTTTT.